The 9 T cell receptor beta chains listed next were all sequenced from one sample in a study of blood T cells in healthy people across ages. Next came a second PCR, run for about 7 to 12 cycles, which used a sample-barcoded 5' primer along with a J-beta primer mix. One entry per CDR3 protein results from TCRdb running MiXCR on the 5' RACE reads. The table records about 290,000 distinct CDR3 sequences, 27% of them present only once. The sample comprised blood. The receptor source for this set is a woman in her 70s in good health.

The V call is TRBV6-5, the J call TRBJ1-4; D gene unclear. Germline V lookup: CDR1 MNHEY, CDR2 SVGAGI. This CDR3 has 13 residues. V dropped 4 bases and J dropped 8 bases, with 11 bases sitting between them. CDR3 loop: CASSLNSWEKLFF. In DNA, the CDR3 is TGTGCCAGCAGTTTGAACAGTTGGGAAAAACTGTTTTTT.

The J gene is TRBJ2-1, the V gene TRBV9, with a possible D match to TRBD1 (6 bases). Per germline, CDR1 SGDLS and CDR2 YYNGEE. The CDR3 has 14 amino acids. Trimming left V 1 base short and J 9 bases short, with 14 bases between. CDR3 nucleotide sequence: TGTGCCAGCAGCGTATCCGGGACCAGGGGTGAGCAGTTCTTC. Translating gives CASSVSGTRGEQFF.

The DNA for the CDR3 is TGTGCCAGCAGCCAAGGACAGGGACAGTCAACTAATGAAAAACTGTTTTTT. As protein: CASSQGQGQSTNEKLFF. V gene TRBV4-2 combines with J gene TRBJ1-4, with 7 bases fitting TRBD1. The V segment lost 1 base and the J segment 0 bases; nucleotides outside the gene matches: 5. CDR3 size: 17 residues. The V gene's germline CDR1 is LGHNA and CDR2 YNFKEQ.

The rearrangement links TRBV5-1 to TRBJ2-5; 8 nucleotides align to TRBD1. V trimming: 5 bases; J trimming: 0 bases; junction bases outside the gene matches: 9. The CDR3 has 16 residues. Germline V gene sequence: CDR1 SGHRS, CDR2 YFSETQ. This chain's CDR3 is CASRHGQGSYQETQYF. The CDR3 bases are TGCGCCAGCAGGCATGGACAGGGATCGTACCAAGAGACCCAGTACTTC.

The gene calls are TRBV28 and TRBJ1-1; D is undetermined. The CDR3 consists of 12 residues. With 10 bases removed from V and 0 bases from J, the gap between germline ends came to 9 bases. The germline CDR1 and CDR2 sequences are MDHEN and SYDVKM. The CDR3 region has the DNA TGTGCCACCGCGGCAGTGAACACTGAAGCTTTCTTT. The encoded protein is CATAAVNTEAFF.

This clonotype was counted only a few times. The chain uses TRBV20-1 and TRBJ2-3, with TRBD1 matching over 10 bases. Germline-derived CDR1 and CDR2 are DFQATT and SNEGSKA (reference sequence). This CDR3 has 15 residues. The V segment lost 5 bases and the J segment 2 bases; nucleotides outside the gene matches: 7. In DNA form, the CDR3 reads TGCAGTGCTGGGACAGGGGAGCGCCTCACAGATACGCAGTATTTT. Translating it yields CSAGTGERLTDTQYF.

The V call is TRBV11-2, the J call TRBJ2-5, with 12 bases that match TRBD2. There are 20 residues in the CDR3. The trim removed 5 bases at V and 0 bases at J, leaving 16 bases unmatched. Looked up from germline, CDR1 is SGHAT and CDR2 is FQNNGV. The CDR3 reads CASSPGIALAGGTYQETQYF. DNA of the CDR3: TGTGCCAGCAGCCCGGGGATAGCCCTAGCGGGAGGGACGTACCAAGAGACCCAGTACTTC.

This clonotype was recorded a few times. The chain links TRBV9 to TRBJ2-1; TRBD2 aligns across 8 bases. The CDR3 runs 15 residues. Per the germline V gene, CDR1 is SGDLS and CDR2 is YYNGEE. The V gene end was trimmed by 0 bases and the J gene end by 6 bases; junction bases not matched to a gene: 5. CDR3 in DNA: TGTGCCAGCAGCGTAGTTGCGGGAGGTGGCAATGAGCAGTTCTTC. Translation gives CASSVVAGGGNEQFF.

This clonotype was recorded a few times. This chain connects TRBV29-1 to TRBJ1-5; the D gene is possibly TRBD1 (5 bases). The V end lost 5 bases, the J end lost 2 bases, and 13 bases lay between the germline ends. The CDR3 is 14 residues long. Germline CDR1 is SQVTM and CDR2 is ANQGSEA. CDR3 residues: CSVREGTGNQPQHF. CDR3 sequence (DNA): TGCAGCGTTCGGGAGGGGACTGGCAATCAGCCCCAGCATTTT.